This TCR beta chain was found in a study of long-term antiretroviral therapy in people with HIV. Regarding the study as a whole: Researchers lacked any data on ART adherence, viral resistance or therapy changes. All time points showed a repertoire dominated by clones expanded before ART.

The assay, immunoSEQ v3.0, was run at survey level. The table came from immunoSEQ multiplex PCR; TCRdb's copy has only in-frame clones and leaves some out. The table includes about 43,000 clones, around nine tenths detected once. There are a few counts of this clone. Antigen specificity is unknown. Germline CDR1 is MNHEY and CDR2 is SVGAGI. The CDR3 is 15 amino acids. V gave up 2 bases and J gave up 4 bases, with 14 bases separating them. Participants who had HIV were, without exception, treated in the United States. The source material was unsorted PBMCs, sampled 0.1 years before starting antiretroviral therapy. J is TRBJ1-2 and V is TRBV6-5, with D maybe TRBD1 (5 bases). This receptor was obtained from a woman aged 45-65 years with HIV. Here the CDR3 DNA reads TGTGCCAGCAGTTACGAGGGACTGGGAGGCTATGGCTACACCTTC. Translated: CASSYEGLGGYGYTF.